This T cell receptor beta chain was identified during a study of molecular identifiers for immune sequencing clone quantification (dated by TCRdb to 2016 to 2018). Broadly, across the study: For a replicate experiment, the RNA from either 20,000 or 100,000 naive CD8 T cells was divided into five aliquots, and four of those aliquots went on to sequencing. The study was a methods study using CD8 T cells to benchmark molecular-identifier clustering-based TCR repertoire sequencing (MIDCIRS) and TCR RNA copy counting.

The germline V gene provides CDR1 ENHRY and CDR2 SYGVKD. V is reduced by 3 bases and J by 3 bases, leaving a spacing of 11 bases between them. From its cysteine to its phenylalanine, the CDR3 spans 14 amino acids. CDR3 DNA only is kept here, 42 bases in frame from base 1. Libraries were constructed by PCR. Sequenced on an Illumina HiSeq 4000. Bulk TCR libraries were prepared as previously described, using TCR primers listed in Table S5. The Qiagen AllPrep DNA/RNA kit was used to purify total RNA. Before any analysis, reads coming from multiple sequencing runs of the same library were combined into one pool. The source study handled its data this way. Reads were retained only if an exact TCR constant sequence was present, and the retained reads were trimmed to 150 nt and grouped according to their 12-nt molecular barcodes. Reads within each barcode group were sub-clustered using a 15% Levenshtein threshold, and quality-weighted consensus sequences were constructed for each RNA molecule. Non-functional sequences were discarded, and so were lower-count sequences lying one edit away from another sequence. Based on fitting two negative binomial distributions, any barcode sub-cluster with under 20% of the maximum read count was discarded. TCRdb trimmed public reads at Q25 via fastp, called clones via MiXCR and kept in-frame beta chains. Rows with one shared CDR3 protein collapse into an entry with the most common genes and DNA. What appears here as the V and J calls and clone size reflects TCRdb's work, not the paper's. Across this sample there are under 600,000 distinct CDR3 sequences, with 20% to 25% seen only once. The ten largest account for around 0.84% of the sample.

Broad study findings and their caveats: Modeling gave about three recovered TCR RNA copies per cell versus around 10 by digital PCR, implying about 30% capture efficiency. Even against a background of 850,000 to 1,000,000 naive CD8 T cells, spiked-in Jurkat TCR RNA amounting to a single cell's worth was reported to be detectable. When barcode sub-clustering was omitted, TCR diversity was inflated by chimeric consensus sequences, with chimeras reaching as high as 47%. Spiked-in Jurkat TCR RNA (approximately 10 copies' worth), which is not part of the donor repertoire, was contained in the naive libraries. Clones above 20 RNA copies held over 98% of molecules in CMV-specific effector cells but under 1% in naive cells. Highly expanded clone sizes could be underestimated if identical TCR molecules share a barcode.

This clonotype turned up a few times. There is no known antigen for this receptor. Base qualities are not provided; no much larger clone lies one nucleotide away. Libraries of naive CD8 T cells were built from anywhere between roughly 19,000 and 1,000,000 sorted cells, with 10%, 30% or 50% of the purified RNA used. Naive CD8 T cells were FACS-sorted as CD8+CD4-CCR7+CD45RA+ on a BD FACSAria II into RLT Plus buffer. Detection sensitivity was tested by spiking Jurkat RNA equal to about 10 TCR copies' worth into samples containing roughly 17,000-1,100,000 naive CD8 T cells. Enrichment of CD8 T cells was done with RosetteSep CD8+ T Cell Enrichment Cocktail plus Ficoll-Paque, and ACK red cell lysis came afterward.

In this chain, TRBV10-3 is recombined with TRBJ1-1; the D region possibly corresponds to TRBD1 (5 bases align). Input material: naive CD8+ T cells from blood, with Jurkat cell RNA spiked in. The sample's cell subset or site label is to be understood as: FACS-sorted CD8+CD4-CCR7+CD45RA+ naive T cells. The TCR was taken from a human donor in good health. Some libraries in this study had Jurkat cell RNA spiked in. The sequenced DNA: TGTGCCATCAGTGACCCCGACAGCGACACTGAAGCTTTCTTT. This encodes CAISDPDSDTEAFF.